These 13 T cell receptor beta chains came from one sample sequenced in a study of cytomegalovirus exposure and HLA in healthy donors. The data were produced by immunoSEQ multiplex PCR, yet TCRdb's version contains in-frame clones alone and is incomplete. Here the sample spans 150,000 to 200,000 clones, approximately 88% being singletons. Material: PBMCs. These receptors all stem from a man younger than 35 in good health and CMV-seropositive.

The gene calls are TRBV30 and TRBJ1-1; no clear D gene. Germline CDR1 is GTSNPN and CDR2 is SVGIG (reference sequence). Trimming left V 3 bases short and J 0 bases short, with 11 bases between. The CDR3 consists of 14 residues. The CDR3 nucleotides read TGTGCCTGGAGGGAGGGAGGGATGAACACTGAAGCTTTCTTT. Residues: CAWREGGMNTEAFF. Variable domain in full (rest from reference TRBV30 and TRBJ1-1): SQTIHQWPATLVQPVGSPLSLECTVEGTSNPNLYWYRQAAGRGLQLLFYSVGIGQISSEVPQNLSASRPQDRQFILSSKKLLLSDSGFYLCAWREGGMNTEAFFGQGTRLTVV.

V is TRBV11-2 and J is TRBJ2-7; TRBD2 is a possible D gene (6 bases). From germline, CDR1 is SGHAT and CDR2 FQNNGV. V was pared by 5 bases and J by 2 bases, with 13 bases between. There are 14 residues in the CDR3. CDR3 loop: CASSPLGGAYEQYF. The CDR3, as DNA: TGTGCCAGCAGCCCCCTGGGAGGAGCCTACGAGCAGTACTTC.

The chain recombines TRBV15 with TRBJ1-5; TRBD1 might be the D (6 bases). Germline-derived CDR1 and CDR2 are LNHNV and YYDKDF (reference sequence). The length of the CDR3 is 14 residues. Trimming shortened V by 6 bases and J by 4 bases, and 13 bases separated the two germline ends. CDR3 bases: TGTGCCACCAGTGGGGGTAGGGGGAATCAGCCCCAGCATTTT. Translated, it gives CATSGGRGNQPQHF.

This clone was counted many times. The rearrangement uses TRBV4-2 and TRBJ2-1; D remains unclear. The V end was cut by 2 bases, the J end by 9 bases, with 14 bases between. The CDR3 runs to 14 residues. CDR1 and CDR2 from the germline V gene are LGHNA and YNFKEQ. In nucleotides, the CDR3 is TGTGCCAGCAGCCAACCCGCCGCAGGCAGTGAGCAGTTCTTC. This translates into CASSQPAAGSEQFF.

This chain connects TRBV5-6 to TRBJ2-2, with D possibly TRBD2 on 5 matching bases. Trimming left V 4 bases short and J 6 bases short, with 16 bases between. CDR3 length: 15 residues. From germline, CDR1 is SGHDT and CDR2 YYEEEE. The CDR3 is CASSPGGPRSGELFF. CDR3 coding DNA: TGTGCCAGCAGCCCTGGAGGTCCCCGATCCGGGGAGCTGTTTTTT.

This chain links TRBV7-7 with TRBJ2-1, with 8 bases aligning to TRBD2. Germline V gives CDR1 SSHAT, CDR2 FNYEAQ (reference sequence). The CDR3 length is 16 residues. J gave up 8 bases and V 4 bases, and 13 bases lay outside the gene matches. The CDR3 loop is CASSYAPGLGIDEQFF. CDR3 nucleotides: TGTGCCAGCAGCTACGCCCCGGGACTAGGAATCGATGAGCAGTTCTTC.

The chain uses TRBV5-1 and TRBJ1-2; TRBD1 matches 8 bases. V was pared by 0 bases and J by 0 bases, with 4 bases of the junction left unmatched. There are 16 residues in the CDR3. CDR1 and CDR2 from the germline V gene are SGHRS and YFSETQ. The CDR3 spells CASSLELRGPNYGYTF. The CDR3 nucleotides are TGCGCCAGCAGCTTGGAGCTCAGGGGGCCTAACTATGGCTACACCTTC.

V gene TRBV6-5 combines with J gene TRBJ1-2; no clear D gene. Trimming took off 2 bases at V and 8 bases at J, with 12 bases between the two ends. This CDR3 comprises 13 residues. CDR1 is MNHEY, CDR2 SVGAGI, per germline. CDR3 loop: CASSYGPSGGYTF. The CDR3 DNA reads TGTGCCAGCAGTTACGGGCCCTCTGGCGGCTACACCTTC.

J is TRBJ1-1 and V is TRBV4-3; D gene ambiguous. The length of the CDR3 is 13 residues. Trimming removed 2 bases at V and 1 base at J, with 5 bases between. Looked up from germline, CDR1 is LGHNA and CDR2 is YSLEER. The CDR3 DNA reads as TGCGCCAGCAGCCAACGCGGGAACACTGAAGCTTTCTTT. It translates to CASSQRGNTEAFF.

There are a few counts of this clone. V and J are TRBV9 and TRBJ2-7; weak D call: TRBD2 (5 bases). The CDR3 is 14 amino acids. CDR1 and CDR2 from the germline V gene are SGDLS and YYNGEE. Trimming stripped 2 bases from V and 7 bases from J, with 16 bases between. The CDR3 DNA follows: TGTGCCAGCAGCGTGGTATCCCGAGGCGGGGAGCAGTACTTC. Translation gives CASSVVSRGGEQYF.

The chain recombines TRBV29-1 with TRBJ2-7; tentatively, D is TRBD2 (5 bases). The CDR3 loop spans 12 amino acids. Germline lookup yields CDR1 SQVTM and CDR2 ANQGSEA. V lost 4 bases and J 2 bases, leaving 9 bases between the germline ends. The CDR3 DNA sequence: TGCAGCGTTGCGGGGTCAGCCTACGAGCAGTACTTC. It yields the protein CSVAGSAYEQYF.

The chain uses TRBV7-2 and TRBJ2-2; D might be TRBD2 (5 bases). V lost 5 bases and J 1 base, leaving 11 bases between the germline ends. The CDR3 is made up of 15 amino acids. CDR1 SGHTA and CDR2 FQGNSA come from the germline V gene. The CDR3 protein is CASSTDGMNTGELFF. CDR3 nucleotides: TGTGCCAGCAGCACCGACGGGATGAACACCGGGGAGCTGTTTTTT.

The V gene is TRBV27, the J gene TRBJ2-7; D may be TRBD1 (6 bases). CDR3 size: 14 residues. Between the trimmed V and J ends, which lost 4 bases and 0 bases, there was a span of 10 bases. Per germline, CDR1 MNHEY and CDR2 SMNVEV (reference sequence). In DNA, the CDR3 is TGTGCCAGCAGTTACGGGACAAACTCCTACGAGCAGTACTTC. Translation: CASSYGTNSYEQYF.